These 32 T cell receptor beta chains originate from one sample sequenced in a study of breast tumors, draining lymph nodes, adjacent tissues. TCRdb independently ran MiXCR on the multiplex PCR reads; one entry per CDR3 protein. The sample records some 15,000 distinct CDR3 sequences, 52% being singletons. The sequencing sample was made of tumor-adjacent breast tissue. These receptors all come from a female donor with breast cancer. Some clones in this sample may be carry-over from other donors' samples.

V usage is TRBV2 and J usage is TRBJ2-7, with D hard to call. Trimming shortened V by 1 base and J by 0 bases, and 13 bases separated the two germline ends. Germline-derived CDR1 and CDR2 are SNHLY and FYNNEI. The CDR3 is 16 residues long. CDR3 amino acids: CASSEDPGTSSYEQYF. The CDR3 region has the DNA TGTGCCAGCAGTGAAGATCCAGGTACAAGCTCCTACGAGCAGTACTTC.

V gene TRBV2 combines with J gene TRBJ2-3, with unresolved D. Trimming took off 8 bases at V and 3 bases at J, with 6 bases between the two ends. The CDR3 is 11 residues long. Per the germline V gene, CDR1 is SNHLY and CDR2 is FYNNEI. CDR3 loop: CASGWTDTQYF. The CDR3 DNA reads as TGTGCCAGCGGTTGGACAGATACGCAGTATTTT. Looking up the rest from reference TRBV2 and TRBJ2-3 gives the full variable domain: EPEVTQTPSHQVTQMGQEVILRCVPISNHLYFYWYRQILGQKVEFLVSFYNNEISEKSEIFDDQFSVERPDGSNFTLKIRSTKLEDSAMYFCASGWTDTQYFGPGTRLTVL.

This clonotype showed up many times. The chain couples TRBV12-3 or TRBV12-4 to TRBJ2-1; D call uncertain. V lost 2 bases and J lost 6, with 11 bases in between. CDR3 length equals 14 residues. The CDR3 sequence is CASSLLPGPNEQFF. DNA of the CDR3: TGTGCCAGCAGTTTACTCCCTGGGCCCAATGAGCAGTTCTTC.

The gene calls are TRBV20-1 and TRBJ2-3, with 10 positions matching TRBD1. Germline lookup yields CDR1 DFQATT and CDR2 SNEGSKA (reference sequence). Trimming removed 4 bases from V and 5 bases from J; junction bases left unmatched: 9. The CDR3 spans 15 residues. The CDR3, as DNA: TGCAGTGCTACGAATAGACAGGGGGCGAAAGATACGCAGTATTTT. Its protein product is CSATNRQGAKDTQYF.

This clonotype is medium-sized. The V call is TRBV5-1, the J call TRBJ2-7; unclear D gene. The CDR3 has 15 amino acids. CDR1 and CDR2 from the germline V gene are SGHRS and YFSETQ. Trimming stripped 1 base from V and 3 bases from J, with 14 bases between. This CDR3 is CASSLTGPSGYEQYF. CDR3 DNA sequence: TGCGCCAGCAGCTTGACCGGACCGTCCGGCTACGAGCAGTACTTC.

J is TRBJ2-3 and V is TRBV5-1, with TRBD2 matching over 9 bases. The germline gives CDR1 SGHRS, CDR2 YFSETQ. The junction had 3 bases not matched to a gene; V was cut back by 0 bases and J by 1 base. The CDR3 runs 16 residues. CDR3 DNA sequence: TGCGCCAGCAGCTTGGGGGTAGCGGGAGGCACAGATACGCAGTATTTT. Amino acid sequence: CASSLGVAGGTDTQYF.

This clonotype rates as medium-sized. The chain uses TRBV5-1 and TRBJ1-2; TRBD1 matches at 7 bases. The CDR3 is 13 amino acids. The V and J ends lost 4 bases and 4 bases, in that order; junction bases with no gene match: 4. Germline V gene data show CDR1 as SGHRS and CDR2 as YFSETQ. Written as DNA, the CDR3 is TGCGCCAGCAGCCCCGACAGGGCCTATGGCTACACCTTC. Its protein is CASSPDRAYGYTF.

The chain links TRBV9 to TRBJ2-1, with 7 bases fitting TRBD1. This CDR3 spans 14 amino acids. CDR1 and CDR2 from the germline V gene are SGDLS and YYNGEE. V gave up 6 bases and J gave up 8 bases; unmatched junction bases: 11. The CDR3 DNA follows: TGTGCCAGCAAACGGGACAGCTCATACGATGAGCAGTTCTTC. Translated: CASKRDSSYDEQFF.

The V call is TRBV20-1, the J call TRBJ1-2, with 7 bases that match TRBD1. This CDR3 spans 13 amino acids. Germline trimming cut 6 bases from V and 7 bases from J; bases unmatched to any gene: 11. Looked up from germline, CDR1 is DFQATT and CDR2 is SNEGSKA (reference sequence). CDR3 DNA sequence: TGCAGTGCCATACAGGGGAATTTGGTTGGCTACACCTTC. Amino acids: CSAIQGNLVGYTF.

In regard to this clonotype: The junction does not match germline at one end; this may be a read error. The V gene is TRBV11-2, the J gene TRBJ2-5; TRBD2 aligns across 13 bases. Germline V lookup: CDR1 SGHAT, CDR2 FQNNGV. This CDR3 has 18 amino acids. The CDR3 sequence is CVSSFRQMGLAGSETQYF. CDR3 nucleotides: TGTGTCAGCAGCTTCCGACAGATGGGACTAGCGGGATCGGAGACACAGTACTTC.

Judged by abundance, this clonotype is medium-sized (0.01 to 0.1%). The chain uses TRBV7-2 and TRBJ2-2; D call uncertain. The germline V gene has CDR1 SGHTA and CDR2 FQGNSA. Trimming took off 5 bases at V and 0 bases at J, with 13 bases between the two ends. CDR3 size: 16 residues. The CDR3 loop reads CASSLAPPANTGELFF. In DNA form, the CDR3 reads TGTGCCAGCAGCCTCGCCCCCCCGGCGAACACCGGGGAGCTGTTTTTT.

This chain uses TRBV19 with TRBJ2-2, with 7 bases lining up with TRBD2. The CDR3 covers 15 residues. Germline trimming cut 5 bases from V and 8 bases from J; bases unmatched to any gene: 11. Germline V gene data show CDR1 as LNHDA and CDR2 as SQIVND (reference sequence). CDR3 residues: CASSSDGRFNGELFF. The CDR3 DNA reads as TGTGCCAGTAGTTCTGACGGGAGGTTTAATGGGGAGCTGTTTTTT.

The sample holds a few counts of this clonotype. A read error is possible here, since a much larger clone lies one base away. Because the CDR3 is missing its conserved closing phenylalanine or tryptophan, this is likely a read error. The rearrangement links TRBV3-1 to TRBJ2-2; D remains unclear. Germline loops: CDR1 LGHDT, CDR2 YNNKEL (reference sequence). This CDR3 has 14 residues. The V end was cut by 4 bases, the J end by 4 bases, with 10 bases between. CDR3 coding DNA: TGTGCCAGCAGCCCCCGGGTCGGCACCGGGGAGCTGTTTTCT. Amino acid sequence: CASSPRVGTGELFS.

The V call is TRBV2, the J call TRBJ2-6; 7 positions agree with TRBD2. Germline V gene lookup returns CDR1 SNHLY and CDR2 FYNNEI. J lost 4 bases, V lost 4 bases, and 10 bases had no gene match. The CDR3 runs 17 residues. Here the CDR3 reads CASSGEGRAGGANVLTF. For the CDR3, the DNA is TGTGCCAGCAGTGGAGAAGGGAGGGCCGGCGGGGCCAACGTCCTGACTTTC.

This clonotype is medium-sized in the sample. V is TRBV7-9 and J is TRBJ2-5; D gene unclear. Per germline, CDR1 SEHNR and CDR2 FQNEAQ (reference sequence). V was pared by 4 bases and J by 5 bases, with 14 bases between. This CDR3 spans 14 amino acids. CDR3 DNA: TGTGCCAGCAGCTCTTTAGGGTTCATTGAGACCCAGTACTTC. This codes for CASSSLGFIETQYF. The complete variable domain, with remaining parts taken from reference TRBV7-9 and TRBJ2-5, reads DTGVSQNPRHKITKRGQNVTFRCDPISEHNRLYWYRQTLGQGPEFLTYFQNEAQLEKSRLLSDRFSAERPKGSFSTLEIQRTEQGDSAMYLCASSSLGFIETQYFGPGTRLLVL.

As concerns this clonotype: Compared with germline, one end of the junction differs, possibly owing to a read error. J is TRBJ2-4 and V is TRBV5-1; D gene ambiguous. Germline CDR1 and CDR2: SGHRS and YFSETQ. The CDR3 is 14 residues long. CDR3 region: CASSVVTAKHIQYF. DNA of the CDR3: TGTGCCAGCAGCGTGGTGACGGCCAAACACATTCAGTACTTC.

About this clonotype: A much bigger clone sits one base away, suggesting this may be a read error. This sequence joins TRBV18 and TRBJ2-1, with D perhaps matching TRBD1 or TRBD2 (6 bases each). Trimming left V 2 bases short and J 9 bases short, with 20 bases between. This CDR3 comprises 16 residues. Germline lookup yields CDR1 KGHSH and CDR2 LQKENI. CDR3 region: CASSPRIGGLGGEQFF. CDR3 in DNA: TGTGCCAGCTCACCAAGGATTGGAGGGCTAGGGGGTGAGCAGTTCTTC.

Judged by abundance, this clonotype is medium-sized. The V gene is TRBV5-8, the J gene TRBJ2-7; D possibly uses TRBD1 or TRBD2 (6 bases each). Trimming removed 0 bases at V and 3 bases at J, with 10 bases between. CDR1 is SGHTS and CDR2 is YDEGEE in the germline V gene. The CDR3 contains 14 residues. The CDR3 here is CASSLAGGFYEQYF. CDR3 coding DNA: TGTGCCAGCAGCTTGGCCGGGGGCTTCTACGAGCAGTACTTC.

The chain recombines TRBV20-1 with TRBJ2-1; 10 bases align to TRBD2. CDR1 and CDR2 (germline): DFQATT, SNEGSKA (reference sequence). V was clipped by 5 bases and J by 7 bases; unmatched bases: 11. The length of the CDR3 is 15 residues. The CDR3 protein is CSAGGLAGAINEQFF. In DNA, the CDR3 is TGCAGTGCTGGAGGTCTAGCGGGAGCAATTAATGAGCAGTTCTTC.

The chain joins TRBV4-1 to TRBJ2-7; 8 bases agree with TRBD1. Germline loops: CDR1 MGHRA, CDR2 YSYEKL. This CDR3 comprises 15 residues. J was trimmed by 6 bases and V by 2 bases; bases with no gene match: 9. The chain's CDR3 is CASSQSSTGEVEQYF. The DNA for the CDR3 is TGCGCCAGCAGCCAATCCTCGACAGGGGAGGTCGAGCAGTACTTC.

This clonotype was detected ten times or more. CDR3 bases: TGTGCCAGCAGCGTAACCGGCCTCGCGAACACCGGGGAGCTGTTTTTT. This encodes CASSVTGLANTGELFF. J is TRBJ2-2 and V is TRBV9; no clear D gene. Germline values: CDR1 SGDLS, CDR2 YYNGEE. Trimming cost V 1 base and J 0 bases, with 10 bases left between them. The CDR3 is made up of 16 amino acids.

This clonotype was recorded many times. Here the CDR3 reads CASRPSSGNEQFF. CDR3 in DNA: TGTGCCAGCAGGCCTTCTAGCGGCAATGAGCAGTTCTTC. This chain connects TRBV11-2 to TRBJ2-1; TRBD2 agrees at 7 bases. Germline trimming cut 6 bases from V and 6 bases from J; bases unmatched to any gene: 5. This CDR3 contains 13 residues. Germline CDR1 is SGHAT and CDR2 is FQNNGV.

Within the sample, this clonotype is medium-sized. V gene TRBV12-3 or TRBV12-4 combines with J gene TRBJ1-5; D not certain. The CDR3 is made up of 14 amino acids. V lost 1 base, J lost 5 bases, and 9 bases lay in between. CDR3 region: CASSLGQRYQPQHF. CDR3 bases: TGTGCCAGCAGTTTAGGGCAGAGGTATCAGCCCCAGCATTTT.

The chain links TRBV9 to TRBJ1-2, with TRBD1 identical over 11 bases. This CDR3 is built from 13 residues. Germline CDR1 reads SGDLS; CDR2 reads YYNGEE. V was clipped by 0 bases and J by 11 bases; unmatched bases: 3. The CDR3 DNA is TGTGCCAGCAGCGTAGATGGGGACAGGGGGTACACCTTC. Protein product: CASSVDGDRGYTF.

This clonotype was observed at least ten times. A much bigger clone sits one base away, suggesting this may be a read error. The chain is built from TRBV20-1 and TRBJ1-2; maybe TRBD1 (6 bases). CDR1 and CDR2 from the germline V gene are DFQATT and SNEGSKA (reference sequence). With 2 bases removed from V and 0 bases from J, the gap between germline ends came to 19 bases. The CDR3 loop spans 17 amino acids. CDR3: CSARPLAGGPPNYGYTF. The DNA of the CDR3 is TGCAGTGCTAGACCCCTGGCCGGGGGGCCCCCTAACTATGGCTACACCTTC.

In its sample, this clonotype was seen many times. A much more abundant neighbour one base away suggests this may be a read error. This chain uses TRBV6-4 with TRBJ2-7; 9 positions agree with TRBD1. The germline V gene encodes CDR1 MRHNA and CDR2 SNTAGT. With 8 bases clipped from V and 6 bases from J, the junction kept 11 bases outside the gene matches. The CDR3 contains 14 residues. CDR3 residues: CASPHATGGFEQYF. CDR3 in DNA: TGTGCCAGCCCCCACGCGACAGGGGGTTTCGAGCAGTACTTC.

This clonotype was seen just once. V is TRBV29-1 and J is TRBJ2-3; D is possibly TRBD2 (6 bases). Germline V lookup: CDR1 SQVTM, CDR2 ANQGSEA. V shed 1 base and J shed 1 base, with 12 bases lying between them. The CDR3 contains 15 residues. Here the CDR3 reads CSVEVRAGRTDTQYF. The CDR3, as DNA: TGCAGCGTTGAAGTCCGGGCGGGACGCACAGATACGCAGTATTTT.

V usage is TRBV7-2 and J usage is TRBJ2-7, with 10 bases aligning to TRBD2. The CDR3 is made up of 14 amino acids. The junction had 7 bases not matched to a gene; V was cut back by 7 bases and J by 4 bases. The germline gives CDR1 SGHTA, CDR2 FQGNSA. CDR3 coding DNA: TGTGCCAGCACCGAACTAGCGGGGCTTTACGAGCAGTACTTC. Encoded protein: CASTELAGLYEQYF. Looking up the rest from reference TRBV7-2 and TRBJ2-7 gives the full variable domain: GAGVSQSPSNKVTEKGKDVELRCDPISGHTALYWYRQSLGQGLEFLIYFQGNSAPDKSGLPSDRFSAERTGGSVSTLTIQRTQQEDSAVYLCASTELAGLYEQYFGPGTRLTVT.

The rearrangement links TRBV2 to TRBJ2-7; 10 bases align to TRBD1. The germline gives CDR1 SNHLY, CDR2 FYNNEI. The J segment lost 2 bases and the V segment lost 6 bases, leaving 4 bases of the junction unmatched. This CDR3 comprises 14 residues. CDR3 nucleotide sequence: TGTGCCAGCAGGAGGGACAGGGGAGCCTACGAGCAGTACTTC. It yields the protein CASRRDRGAYEQYF. Full variable domain (remainder filled in from reference TRBV2 and TRBJ2-7): EPEVTQTPSHQVTQMGQEVILRCVPISNHLYFYWYRQILGQKVEFLVSFYNNEISEKSEIFDDQFSVERPDGSNFTLKIRSTKLEDSAMYFCASRRDRGAYEQYFGPGTRLTVT.

This clonotype came up many times. V usage is TRBV6-2 or TRBV6-3 and J usage is TRBJ1-5, with D unresolved. The V end was cut by 8 bases, the J end by 6 bases, with 14 bases between. The CDR3 runs to 13 residues. Per germline, CDR1 MNHEY and CDR2 SVGEGT. The CDR3 DNA is TGTGCCAGCGGCCGCTCCCCTGGTCAGCCCCAGCATTTT. Protein sequence: CASGRSPGQPQHF.

A note on this clonotype: A read error may be the cause here, since a much bigger clone is one base away. The chain joins TRBV11-2 to TRBJ2-2; 10 nucleotides align to TRBD2. Germline CDR1 reads SGHAT; CDR2 reads FQNNGV. This CDR3 has 18 amino acids. Losses at the gene ends were 4 bases for V and 8 bases for J; bases not matched to a gene: 16. The DNA of the CDR3 is TGTGCCAGCAGCTCGATGCAGCCTACTCTAGCGGGGGCAGGGGAGCTGTTTTTT. Translating it yields CASSSMQPTLAGAGELFF.

This clonotype was counted a single time. The genes are TRBV11-2 and TRBJ2-5; D remains ambiguous. Trimming pared 3 bases from V and 3 bases from J, leaving 5 bases between. CDR1 SGHAT and CDR2 FQNNGV come from the germline V gene. The CDR3 loop spans 12 amino acids. The CDR3 spells CASSLGKETQYF. In DNA, the CDR3 is TGTGCCAGCAGCTTGGGGAAAGAGACCCAGTACTTC.